This T cell receptor (beta chain) was recorded in a study of early T cells in non-severe SARS-CoV-2 infection. About the research overall: Investigators sequenced bulk RNA drawn from unsorted whole blood, and chains remained unpaired. General study points: VDJdb-based annotation leaned toward anti-spike CD8 responses and missed private and CD4 specificities.

cDNA molecules, individually, were tagged with unique molecular identifiers. TCRdb independently ran MiXCR on the 5' RACE reads; one entry per CDR3 protein. The sample gives more than 80,000 distinct CDR3 sequences, about an eighth of which show up once; about 7.5% is in the top ten. CDR1 LNHNV and CDR2 YYDKDF come from the germline V gene (reference sequence). V lost 0 bases to trimming and J lost 6 bases, with 8 bases between them. The CDR3 runs to 14 residues. Notes on this clonotype: Its antigen is not known.

Material for sequencing was whole blood. This TCR derives from an adult who was a healthcare worker with PCR-confirmed SARS-CoV-2 infection or an uninfected control (not recorded which). The gene calls are TRBV15 and TRBJ1-4; D unresolved. This CDR3 reads CATSRDPRDEKLFF. The CDR3 DNA is TGTGCCACCAGCAGAGATCCGAGGGATGAAAAACTGTTTTTT.